This TCR beta chain came from a study of T cell clonotyping in hematopoietic cell transplantation. Study results and caveats: Without cell sorting, CD4 versus CD8 contributions remain unresolved. Few recipient clonotypes overlapped donors; over 95% were de novo at given depth.

Recipients were bled about 28 days pretransplant and at posttransplant days 30, 100, 180. Note on this clone: The antigen remains undetermined.

Between the trimmed V and J ends, which lost 4 bases and 2 bases, there was a span of 13 bases. CDR1 is SGHRS, CDR2 YFSETQ, per germline. The CDR3 loop spans 14 amino acids. Assay used: immunoSEQ multiplex PCR; TCRdb lists only in-frame clones, some missing. The sample lists about 9,300 clones; about nine tenths were seen once. The sequence was obtained from a human patient who had an allogeneic stem cell transplant, so the T cells may come from the graft donor. The donor label of this sample is uncertain. Some clones in this sample may be carry-over from other donors' samples. The chain carries TRBV5-1 and TRBJ2-7, with D possibly TRBD2 on 7 matching bases. The material was PBMCs, obtained 180 days after allogeneic stem cell transplant. CDR3 sequence: CASSREGGPYEQYF. The CDR3 bases are TGCGCCAGCAGCCGAGAGGGGGGGCCCTACGAGCAGTACTTC. Complete variable domain (other parts from reference TRBV5-1 and TRBJ2-7): KAGVTQTPRYLIKTRGQQVTLSCSPISGHRSVSWYQQTPGQGLQFLFEYFSETQRNKGNFPGRFSGRQFSNSRSEMNVSTLELGDSALYLCASSREGGPYEQYFGPGTRLTVT.